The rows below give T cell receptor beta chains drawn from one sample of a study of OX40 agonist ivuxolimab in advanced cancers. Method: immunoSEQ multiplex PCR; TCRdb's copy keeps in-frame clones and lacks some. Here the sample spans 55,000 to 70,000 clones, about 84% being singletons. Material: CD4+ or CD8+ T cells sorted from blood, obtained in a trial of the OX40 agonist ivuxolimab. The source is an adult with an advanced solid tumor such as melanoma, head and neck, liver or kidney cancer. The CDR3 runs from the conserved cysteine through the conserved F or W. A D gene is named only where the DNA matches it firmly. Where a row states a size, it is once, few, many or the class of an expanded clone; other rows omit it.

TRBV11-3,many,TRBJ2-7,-,CASRDSSYEQYF,TGTGCCAGCAGGGACAGCAGCTACGAGCAGTACTTC
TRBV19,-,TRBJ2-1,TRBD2,CASSILAGDSSYNEQFF,TGTGCCAGTAGTATTCTGGCGGGGGATAGCTCCTACAATGAGCAGTTCTTC
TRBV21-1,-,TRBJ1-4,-,CASSNKLYRGGTNEKLFF,TGTGCCAGCAGCAACAAACTCTACAGGGGAGGGACTAATGAAAAACTGTTTTTT
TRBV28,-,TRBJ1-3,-,CASTNPRGAIYF,TGTGCCAGCACCAACCCCAGGGGCGCCATATATTTT
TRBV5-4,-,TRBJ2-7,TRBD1,CASSASQGMGAYEQYF,TGTGCCAGCAGCGCTTCACAGGGGATGGGGGCCTACGAGCAGTACTTC
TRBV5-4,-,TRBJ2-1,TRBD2,CASSFPGLADNEQFF,TGTGCCAGCAGCTTCCCGGGACTAGCGGACAATGAGCAGTTCTTC
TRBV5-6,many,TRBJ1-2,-,CASSPGDYGYTF,TGTGCCAGCAGCCCGGGGGACTATGGCTACACCTTC
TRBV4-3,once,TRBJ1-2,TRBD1,CASSQETGGGFGAAFGYTF,TGCGCCAGCAGCCAAGAGACAGGGGGGGGTTTTGGGGCGGCGTTCGGCTACACCTTC
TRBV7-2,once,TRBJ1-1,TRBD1,CASSAGRGRTEAFF,TGTGCCAGCAGCGCCGGCAGGGGGCGCACTGAAGCTTTCTTT
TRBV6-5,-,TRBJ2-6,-,CASSLSSSGANVLTF,TGTGCCAGCAGCCTTTCCTCTTCTGGGGCCAACGTCCTGACTTTC
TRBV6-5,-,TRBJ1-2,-,CAAGEGDRVGNGYTF,TGTGCCGCAGGGGAAGGGGACCGCGTGGGGAATGGCTACACCTTC
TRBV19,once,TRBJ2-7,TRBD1,CASSSSRDRLTYEQYF,TGTGCCAGTAGTAGTTCACGGGACAGGCTTACCTACGAGCAGTACTTC
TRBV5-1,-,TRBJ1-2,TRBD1,CASSVDRGNYGYTF,TGCGCCAGCAGCGTGGACAGGGGTAACTATGGCTACACCTTC
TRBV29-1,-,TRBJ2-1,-,CSVLGHATYNEQFF,TGCAGCGTTCTCGGACATGCTACCTACAATGAGCAGTTCTTC
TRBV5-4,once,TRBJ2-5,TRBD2,CASSSGDRRQETQYF,TGTGCCAGCAGCAGCGGGGACCGAAGGCAAGAGACCCAGTACTTC
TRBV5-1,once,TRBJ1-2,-,CASSFGAELYGYTF,TGCGCCAGCTCCTTTGGGGCGGAACTCTATGGCTACACCTTC
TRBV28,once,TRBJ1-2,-,CASSIQLNYGYTF,TGTGCCAGCAGTATACAGCTCAACTATGGCTACACCTTC
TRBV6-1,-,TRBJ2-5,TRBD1,CASRRQGQETQYF,TGTGCCAGCAGGAGACAGGGGCAAGAGACCCAGTACTTC
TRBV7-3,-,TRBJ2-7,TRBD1,CASSPSPGGIYEQYF,TGTGCCAGCAGCCCCTCACCAGGGGGCATTTACGAGCAGTACTTC
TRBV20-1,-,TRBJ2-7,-,CSVPQAYEQYF,TGCAGTGTGCCCCAAGCCTACGAGCAGTACTTC
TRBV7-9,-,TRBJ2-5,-,CASSARGGGETQYF,TGTGCCAGCAGCGCGAGGGGCGGAGGGGAGACCCAGTACTTC
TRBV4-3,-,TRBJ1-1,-,CASSQDRNTEAFF,TGCGCCAGCAGCCAAGACCGAAACACTGAAGCTTTCTTT
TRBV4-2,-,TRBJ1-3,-,CASSQRASGATGNTIYF,TGTGCCAGCAGCCAAAGGGCCTCCGGTGCCACTGGAAACACCATATATTTT
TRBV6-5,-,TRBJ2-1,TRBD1,CASSYTTGGANEQFF,TGTGCCAGCAGTTACACGACAGGGGGCGCGAATGAGCAGTTCTTC
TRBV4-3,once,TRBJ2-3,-,CASSQGAATDTQYF,TGCGCCAGCAGCCAAGGGGCCGCGACAGATACGCAGTATTTT
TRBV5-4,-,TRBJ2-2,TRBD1,CASSPRQGPNTGELFF,TGTGCCAGCAGCCCGCGACAGGGGCCGAACACCGGGGAGCTGTTTTTT
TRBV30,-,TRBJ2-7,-,CAWSLTDPSGEQYF,TGTGCCTGGAGTCTAACGGATCCCTCGGGGGAGCAGTACTTC
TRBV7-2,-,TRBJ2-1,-,CASSLAVNEQFF,TGTGCCAGCAGCTTAGCAGTAAATGAGCAGTTCTTC
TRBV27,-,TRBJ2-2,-,CASSQRGSLVGELFF,TGTGCCAGCTCCCAACGGGGTAGTTTGGTAGGGGAGCTGTTTTTT
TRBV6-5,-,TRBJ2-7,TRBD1,CASSYYGTGVVYEQYF,TGTGCCAGCAGTTATTACGGGACAGGGGTTGTATACGAGCAGTACTTC
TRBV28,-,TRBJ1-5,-,CASSFWQDNQPQHF,TGTGCCAGCAGTTTCTGGCAGGACAATCAGCCCCAGCATTTT
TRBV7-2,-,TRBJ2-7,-,CASSPVAQGPFGEQYF,TGTGCCAGCAGCCCTGTCGCCCAGGGTCCCTTTGGCGAGCAGTACTTC
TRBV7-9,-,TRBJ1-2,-,CASTNSYGYTF,TGTGCCAGCACCAACTCTTACGGCTACACCTTC
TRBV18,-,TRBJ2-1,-,CASSPRQTNLNEQFF,TGTGCCAGCTCACCACGACAGACTAACCTCAATGAGCAGTTCTTC
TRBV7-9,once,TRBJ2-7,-,CASSLGQALDEQYF,TGTGCCAGCAGCTTAGGACAGGCCCTCGACGAGCAGTACTTC
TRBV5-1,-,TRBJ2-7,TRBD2,CASRREGSHEQYF,TGCGCCAGCAGGCGGGAGGGATCCCACGAGCAGTACTTC
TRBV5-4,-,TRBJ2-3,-,CASRVRGGDTQYF,TGTGCCAGCAGAGTTAGGGGGGGAGATACGCAGTATTTT
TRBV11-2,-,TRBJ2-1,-,CASSPLLRRDEQFF,TGTGCCAGCAGCCCCCTACTGCGCCGGGATGAGCAGTTCTTC
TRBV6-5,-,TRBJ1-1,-,CASSYSRGGINTEAFF,TGTGCCAGCAGTTACTCTAGGGGGGGGATAAACACTGAAGCTTTCTTT
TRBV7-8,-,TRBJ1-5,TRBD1,CASSSGTGHQPQHF,TGTGCCAGCAGCTCCGGGACAGGGCATCAGCCCCAGCATTTT
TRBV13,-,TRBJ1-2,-,CASSLGQRYAGYTF,TGTGCCAGCAGCTTAGGACAGAGATATGCAGGCTACACCTTC
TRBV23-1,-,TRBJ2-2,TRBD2,CASSHGPPRGGVYGLNTGELFF,TGCGCCAGCAGTCATGGCCCCCCGCGTGGGGGGGTTTATGGACTGAACACCGGGGAGCTGTTTTTT
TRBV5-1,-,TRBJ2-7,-,CASSLDSFLEQYF,TGCGCCAGCAGCTTGGACTCTTTTTTGGAGCAGTACTTC
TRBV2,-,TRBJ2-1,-,CASKVGPHINEQFF,TGTGCCAGCAAGGTAGGCCCGCACATCAATGAGCAGTTCTTC
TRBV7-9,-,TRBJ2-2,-,CASSYDRNTGELFF,TGTGCCAGCAGTTATGACAGGAACACCGGGGAGCTGTTTTTT
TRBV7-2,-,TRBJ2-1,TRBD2,CASSTPGTNRYNEQFF,TGTGCCAGCAGCACACCCGGGACTAATAGGTACAATGAGCAGTTCTTC
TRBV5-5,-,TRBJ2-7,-,CASSALGGTEQYF,TGTGCCAGCAGCGCCCTGGGGGGCACCGAGCAGTACTTC
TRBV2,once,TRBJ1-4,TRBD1,CASRDSLNEKLFF,TGTGCCTCCAGGGACAGCTTAAATGAAAAACTGTTTTTT
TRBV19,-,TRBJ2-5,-,CASSIAGETQYF,TGTGCCAGTAGTATAGCGGGGGAGACCCAGTACTTC
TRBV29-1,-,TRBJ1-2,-,CSVEGQGLYGYTF,TGCAGCGTTGAAGGGCAGGGGTTGTATGGCTACACCTTC
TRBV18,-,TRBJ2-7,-,CASSRTGTFNEQYF,TGTGCCAGCTCACGCACCGGGACATTCAACGAGCAGTACTTC
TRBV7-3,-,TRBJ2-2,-,CASSFDGPAGELFF,TGTGCCAGCAGCTTTGACGGCCCCGCCGGGGAGCTGTTTTTT
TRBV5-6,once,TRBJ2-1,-,CASRTGGVFYNEQFF,TGTGCCAGCAGAACGGGTGGGGTCTTCTACAATGAGCAGTTCTTC
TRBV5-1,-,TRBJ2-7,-,CASSLSGPSYEQYF,TGCGCCAGCAGCTTATCAGGGCCCTCCTACGAGCAGTACTTC
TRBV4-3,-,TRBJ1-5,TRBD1,CASSQGGQGGNQPQHF,TGCGCCAGCAGCCAAGGGGGACAGGGGGGCAATCAGCCCCAGCATTTT
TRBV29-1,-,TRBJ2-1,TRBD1,CSVDPGQGRSSYNEQFF,TGCAGCGTTGATCCCGGACAGGGTCGAAGCTCCTACAATGAGCAGTTCTTC
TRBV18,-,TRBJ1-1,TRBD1,CASSPLTGVGTEAFF,TGTGCCAGCTCACCACTTACAGGGGTAGGCACTGAAGCTTTCTTT